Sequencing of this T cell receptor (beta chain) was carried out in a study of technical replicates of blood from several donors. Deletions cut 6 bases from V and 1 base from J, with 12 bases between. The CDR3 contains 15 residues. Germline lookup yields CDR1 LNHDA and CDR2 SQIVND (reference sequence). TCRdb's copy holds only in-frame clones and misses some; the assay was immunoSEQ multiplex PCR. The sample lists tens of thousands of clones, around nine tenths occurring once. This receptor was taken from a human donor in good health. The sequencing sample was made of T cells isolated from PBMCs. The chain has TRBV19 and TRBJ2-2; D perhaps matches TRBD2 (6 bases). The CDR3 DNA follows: TGTGCCAGTAGCCCGGGACTTGAGAACACCGGGGAGCTGTTTTTT. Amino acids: CASSPGLENTGELFF.